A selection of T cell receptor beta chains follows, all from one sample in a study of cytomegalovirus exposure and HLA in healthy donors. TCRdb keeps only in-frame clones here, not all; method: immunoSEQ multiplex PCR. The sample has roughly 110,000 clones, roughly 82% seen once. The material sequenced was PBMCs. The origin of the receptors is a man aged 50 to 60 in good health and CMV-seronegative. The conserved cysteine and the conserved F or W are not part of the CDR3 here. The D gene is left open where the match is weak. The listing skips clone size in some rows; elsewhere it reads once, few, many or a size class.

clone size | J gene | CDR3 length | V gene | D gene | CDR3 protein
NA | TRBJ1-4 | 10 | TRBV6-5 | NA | ASRHLNEKLF
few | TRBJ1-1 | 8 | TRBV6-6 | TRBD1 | ATDRDEAF
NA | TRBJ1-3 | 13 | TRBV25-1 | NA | ASSSPTEPGNTIY
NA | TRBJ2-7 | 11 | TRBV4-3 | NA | ASSQDRGNRQY
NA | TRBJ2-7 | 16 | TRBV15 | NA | ATSRDNFRTTGGYEQY
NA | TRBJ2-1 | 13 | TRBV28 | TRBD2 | ASSLFVRGGGEQF
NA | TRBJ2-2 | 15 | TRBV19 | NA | ASSIGLEGPNTGELF
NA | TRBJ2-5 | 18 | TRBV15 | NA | ATSRDPWGWIGGPRETQY
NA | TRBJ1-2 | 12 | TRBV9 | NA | ASSVLGEGYGYT
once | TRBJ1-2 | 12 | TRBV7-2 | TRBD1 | ASSPTGGSYGYT
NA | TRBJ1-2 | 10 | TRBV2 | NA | ASSESGDRFT
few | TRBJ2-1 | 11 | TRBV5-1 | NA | ASSLADYNEQF
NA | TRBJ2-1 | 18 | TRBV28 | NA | ASSPSLLLGFKEAYNEQF
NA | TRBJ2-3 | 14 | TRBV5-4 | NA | ASSQLLSVGTDTQY
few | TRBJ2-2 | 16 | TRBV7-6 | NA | ASSRDGLGGVGTGELF
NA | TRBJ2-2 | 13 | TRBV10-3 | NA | AISARDSMSGELF